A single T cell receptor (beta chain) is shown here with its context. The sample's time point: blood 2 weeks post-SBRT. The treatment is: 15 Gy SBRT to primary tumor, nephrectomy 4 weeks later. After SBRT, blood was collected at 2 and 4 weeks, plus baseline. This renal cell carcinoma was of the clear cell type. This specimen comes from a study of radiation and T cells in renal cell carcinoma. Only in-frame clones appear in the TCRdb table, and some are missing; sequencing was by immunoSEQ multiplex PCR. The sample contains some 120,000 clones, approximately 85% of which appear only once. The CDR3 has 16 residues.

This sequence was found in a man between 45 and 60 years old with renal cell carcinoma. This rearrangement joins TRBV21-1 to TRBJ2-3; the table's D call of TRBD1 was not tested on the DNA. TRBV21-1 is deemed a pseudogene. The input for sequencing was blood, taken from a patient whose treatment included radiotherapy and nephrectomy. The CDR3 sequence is CASSTMGQGYTDTQYF. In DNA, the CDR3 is TGTGCCAGCAGCACCATGGGACAGGGGTACACAGATACGCAGTATTTT.